A single sample gave rise to the 24 T cell receptor beta chains below, sequenced in a study of molecular identifiers for immune sequencing clone quantification. TCRdb called the PCR reads again in MiXCR, with one record for every CDR3 protein. Of more than 250,000 distinct CDR3 sequences listed, about 20% are singletons. The sequenced sample consisted of naive CD8+ T cells from blood, with Jurkat cell RNA spiked in. Subset specified: FACS-sorted CD8+CD4-CCR7+CD45RA+ naive T cells. These receptors were collected from a human donor in good health. Some libraries in this study had Jurkat cell RNA spiked in.

At least ten counts were recorded for this clonotype. V gene TRBV6-2 or TRBV6-3 combines with J gene TRBJ2-2; D uncertain. The CDR3 consists of 11 residues. V lost 7 bases and J 0 bases, leaving 0 bases between the germline ends. Looked up from germline, CDR1 is MNHEY and CDR2 is SVGEGT. This CDR3 is CASTNTGELFF. CDR3 nucleotide sequence: TGTGCCAGCACGAACACCGGGGAGCTGTTTTTT.

The chain carries TRBV6-5 and TRBJ2-7; 13 bases line up with TRBD2. Germline V lookup: CDR1 MNHEY, CDR2 SVGAGI. The CDR3 is 20 residues long. Trimming at V came to 8 bases and at J to 4 bases, leaving 23 bases not matched to a gene. CDR3 in amino acids: CASFPKGTGLAGAPLYEQYF. DNA for the CDR3: TGTGCCAGCTTCCCCAAGGGAACCGGACTAGCGGGGGCCCCGCTTTACGAGCAGTACTTC.

In this sample, this clonotype turned up many times. This chain uses TRBV20-1 with TRBJ2-6, with 8 bases that match TRBD2. Germline CDR1 DFQATT, CDR2 SNEGSKA (reference sequence). The CDR3 loop spans 18 amino acids. After removal of 0 bases from V and 0 bases from J, the junction contained 7 bases not matched to a gene. The CDR3, as DNA: TGCAGTGCTAGAGATATGGCGGGGGGTTACTCTGGGGCCAACGTCCTGACTTTC. Amino acid sequence: CSARDMAGGYSGANVLTF.

This chain links TRBV11-2 with TRBJ1-1, with no clear D. Germline CDR1 and CDR2: SGHAT and FQNNGV. The CDR3 loop spans 10 amino acids. V was cut by 5 bases and J by 7 bases, with 5 bases left in between. The CDR3 region is CASSGNEAFF. The CDR3 DNA reads TGTGCCAGCAGCGGCAATGAAGCTTTCTTT. Complete variable domain (other parts from reference TRBV11-2 and TRBJ1-1): EAGVAQSPRYKIIEKRQSVAFWCNPISGHATLYWYQQILGQGPKLLIQFQNNGVVDDSQLPKDRFSAERLKGVDSTLKIQPAKLEDSAVYLCASSGNEAFFGQGTRLTVV.

The gene calls are TRBV19 and TRBJ2-7, with 9 positions matching TRBD2. V shed 3 bases, J shed 6 bases, and the junction held 9 bases outside the gene matches. CDR1 LNHDA and CDR2 SQIVND come from the germline V gene (reference sequence). This CDR3 comprises 15 residues. The CDR3 reads CASSIGGGAAVEQYF. The CDR3 DNA reads TGTGCCAGTAGTATCGGCGGGGGGGCTGCAGTCGAGCAGTACTTC.

This clonotype was seen repeatedly, ten times or more. V is TRBV28 and J is TRBJ1-2, with 10 bases identical to TRBD1. Germline loops: CDR1 MDHEN, CDR2 SYDVKM. Germline trimming cut 2 bases from V and 7 bases from J; bases unmatched to any gene: 4. The CDR3 is made up of 14 amino acids. CDR3 nucleotides: TGTGCCAGCAGTTTAGGGACAGGGGCCGCTGGCTACACCTTC. Translated: CASSLGTGAAGYTF.

As to this clonotype: A much more abundant neighbour one base away suggests this may be a read error. This chain connects TRBV24-1 to TRBJ2-1; the D is unclear. The CDR3 is 13 residues long. Germline V gives CDR1 KGHDR, CDR2 SFDVKD. This chain's CDR3 is CTTSDLSHDEQFF. CDR3 coding DNA: TGTACCACCAGTGATTTGTCACACGATGAGCAGTTCTTC.

As regards this clonotype: The final CDR3 position lacks the conserved phenylalanine or tryptophan, pointing to a likely read error. The chain combines TRBV11-2 with TRBJ2-6; D is uncertain. This CDR3 has 18 residues. V gave up 5 bases and J gave up 0 bases, with 17 bases separating them. Per germline, CDR1 SGHAT and CDR2 FQNNGV. In DNA, the CDR3 is TGTGCCAGCAGCCCCTGGGTCGTTTCGAGCTCTGGGGCCAACGTCCTGACTCTC. This codes for CASSPWVVSSSGANVLTL.

Many counts were recorded for this clonotype. The chain has TRBV4-3 and TRBJ1-4, with a weak D call TRBD1 (5 bases). Between the trimmed V and J ends, which lost 0 bases and 7 bases, there was a span of 18 bases. Per the germline V gene, CDR1 is LGHNA and CDR2 is YSLEER. The CDR3 covers 17 residues. The CDR3 spells CASSQDRPGPGFEKLFF. As DNA, the CDR3 is TGCGCCAGCAGCCAAGATAGACCGGGACCCGGTTTTGAAAAACTGTTTTTT.

This clonotype has only a few counts. The V and J genes are TRBV6-2 or TRBV6-3 and TRBJ2-6, with 10 bases aligning to TRBD2. CDR3 size: 21 residues. J gave up 1 base and V 5 bases, and 17 bases lay outside the gene matches. Germline V gives CDR1 MNHEY, CDR2 SVGEGT. CDR3 protein: CASSPIPGLANVWSGANVLTF. The CDR3 DNA is TGTGCCAGCAGTCCGATTCCGGGACTAGCGAATGTGTGGTCTGGGGCCAACGTCCTGACTTTC.

The chain joins TRBV7-9 to TRBJ1-5; D not resolved. CDR1 and CDR2 (germline): SEHNR, FQNEAQ (reference sequence). This CDR3 contains 15 residues. Deletions cut 5 bases from V and 4 bases from J, with 15 bases between. CDR3 residues: CASSGSGVENQPQHF. CDR3 coding DNA: TGTGCCAGCAGCGGCAGTGGGGTTGAAAATCAGCCCCAGCATTTT.

This clonotype was observed many times. V and J are TRBV28 and TRBJ2-5, with 11 bases aligning to TRBD2. The junction had 11 bases not matched to a gene; V was cut back by 3 bases and J by 5 bases. This CDR3 region has 17 residues. The germline CDR1 and CDR2 sequences are MDHEN and SYDVKM. CDR3: CASSFITSGSKGETQYF. DNA of the CDR3: TGTGCCAGCAGTTTCATAACTAGCGGGAGTAAAGGCGAGACCCAGTACTTC.

Regarding this clonotype: At one end the junction does not follow the germline gene, possibly because of a read error. The CDR3, as DNA: TGTGCCAGCAGTTCGGGGACCTACGAGCAGTGCTTC. Residues: CASSSGTYEQCF. The chain recombines TRBV12-3 or TRBV12-4 with TRBJ2-7; tentatively, D is TRBD1 or TRBD2 (5 bases each). The CDR3 has 12 amino acids.

There are many counts of this clonotype. V usage is TRBV30 and J usage is TRBJ2-5; D may correspond to TRBD1 or TRBD2 (5 bases each). This CDR3 is 15 amino acids long. The germline gives CDR1 GTSNPN, CDR2 SVGIG (reference sequence). V lost 4 bases to trimming and J lost 3 bases, with 18 bases between them. The CDR3 sequence: CAWNRGRQEEETQYF. CDR3 bases: TGTGCCTGGAACCGGGGACGGCAGGAGGAAGAGACCCAGTACTTC.

Details on this clonotype: One base away lies a much larger clone, so this may be a sequencing read error. The V gene is TRBV20-1, the J gene TRBJ2-3; D is perhaps TRBD1 or TRBD2 (5 bases each). The CDR3 has 13 amino acids. CDR1 DFQATT and CDR2 SNEGSKA come from the germline V gene (reference sequence). CDR3 amino acids: CSARRGGTDTQCF. The CDR3 coding sequence is TGCAGTGCTAGGCGTGGGGGTACAGATACGCAGTGTTTT.

With regard to this clonotype: In this CDR3 the conserved last residue, phenylalanine or tryptophan, is missing, so a read error is likely. The chain has TRBV11-2 and TRBJ2-7, with D unclear. Trimming stripped 5 bases from V and 3 bases from J, with 11 bases between. This CDR3 is built from 13 residues. The germline V gene has CDR1 SGHAT and CDR2 FQNNGV. In nucleotides, the CDR3 is TGTGCCAGCAGCGAGAGCCCAGGCTACGAGCAGTACCTC. It translates to CASSESPGYEQYL.

This clonotype was found many times. The V and J genes are TRBV5-1 and TRBJ2-3, with TRBD1 as a possible D gene (5 bases). Trimming removed 6 bases at V and 1 base at J, with 15 bases between. Germline V gene data show CDR1 as SGHRS and CDR2 as YFSETQ. This CDR3 spans 15 amino acids. The CDR3, as DNA: TGCGCCAGCAATATCTGGGGCGGAGGCACAGATACGCAGTATTTT. Translating it yields CASNIWGGGTDTQYF.

About this clonotype: The conserved phenylalanine or tryptophan is not found at the CDR3 terminus, so this likely reflects a read error. This rearrangement joins TRBV7-9 to TRBJ2-7; tentative D call: TRBD1 (6 bases). The V gene lost 3 bases and the J gene lost 3 bases, with 18 bases spanning the gap. CDR1 and CDR2 from the germline V gene are SEHNR and FQNEAQ (reference sequence). The CDR3 contains 16 residues. DNA for the CDR3: TGTGCCAGCAGCTTTGAATTGGACAGAAACCTCTACGAGCAGTACCTC. Its translation is CASSFELDRNLYEQYL.

This chain joins TRBV11-3 and TRBJ2-1; D gene uncertain. V was shortened by 6 bases and J by 0 bases, with 12 bases between the two germline ends. Germline CDR1 and CDR2: SGHNT and YENEEA. CDR3 length equals 15 residues. Here the CDR3 reads CASSRNPRSYNEQFF. The CDR3 DNA follows: TGTGCCAGCAGTCGCAATCCCCGCTCCTACAATGAGCAGTTCTTC.

In its sample, this clonotype was seen many times. As DNA, the CDR3 is TGTGCCAGCAGCTTAGGGGGGGCCGGCTACGAGCAGTACTTC. Translation: CASSLGGAGYEQYF. The chain carries TRBV7-9 and TRBJ2-7, with D possibly being TRBD1 or TRBD2 (6 bases each). V was clipped by 1 base and J by 3 bases, with 10 bases between them. Germline V gene data show CDR1 as SEHNR and CDR2 as FQNEAQ (reference sequence). The CDR3 extends over 14 amino acids.

Many counts were recorded for this clonotype. The chain carries TRBV28 and TRBJ1-5; weak D call: TRBD1 (5 bases). This CDR3 comprises 14 residues. Looked up from germline, CDR1 is MDHEN and CDR2 is SYDVKM. The V gene lost 4 bases and the J gene lost 6 bases, with 13 bases spanning the gap. DNA for the CDR3: TGTGCCAGCAGTTCCCGGGGGGGTGGTCAGCCCCAGCATTTT. Residues: CASSSRGGGQPQHF. Based on the CDR3 plus reference TRBV28 and TRBJ1-5, the full variable domain is DVKVTQSSRYLVKRTGEKVFLECVQDMDHENMFWYRQDPGLGLRLIYFSYDVKMKEKGDIPEGYSVSREKKERFSLILESASTNQTSMYLCASSSRGGGQPQHFGDGTRLSIL.

This clonotype has a count of ten or more. The chain employs TRBV23-1 and TRBJ2-3, with D maybe TRBD2 (5 bases). TRBV23-1 belongs to the ORF category, with a function that is uncertain. This CDR3 is built from 15 residues. The V end lost 1 base, the J end lost 0 bases, and 8 bases lay between the germline ends. The CDR3 DNA reads TGCGCCAGCAGTCAATTGAGCGGTAGCACAGATACGCAGTATTTT. As protein: CASSQLSGSTDTQYF.

The chain employs TRBV29-1 and TRBJ2-1, with D perhaps assigned TRBD1 or TRBD2 (6 bases each). The CDR3 has 13 amino acids. V dropped 4 bases and J dropped 4 bases, with 11 bases sitting between them. Germline-derived CDR1 and CDR2 are SQVTM and ANQGSEA. The CDR3 protein is CSVVQGGYNEQFF. The CDR3 coding sequence is TGCAGCGTTGTACAGGGAGGATACAATGAGCAGTTCTTC.

Note on this clonotype: This may be a read error: a much more frequent sequence differs by one nucleotide. The rearrangement links TRBV7-2 to TRBJ2-3, with D perhaps given as TRBD1 or TRBD2 (5 bases each). Per the germline V gene, CDR1 is SGHTA and CDR2 is FQGNSA. V was cut by 4 bases and J by 4 bases, with 15 bases left in between. This CDR3 contains 15 residues. The CDR3 region is CASSSPGWGPDTQYF. CDR3 coding DNA: TGTGCCAGCAGCTCACCGGGTTGGGGACCAGATACGCAGTATTTT.